The count of the clone carrying this T cell receptor (beta chain) is one. The TCR cDNA carried a universal primer site and UMIs from 5'RACE template switching. TCRdb re-called the 5' RACE reads with MiXCR, one entry per CDR3 protein. In the table there are some 80,000 distinct CDR3 sequences, about an eighth of which are singletons. Trimming stripped 1 base from V and 3 bases from J, with 11 bases between. CDR1 is SGHRS and CDR2 is YFSETQ in the germline V gene. CDR3 length: 15 amino acids. This sample is drawn from a study of T cells after yellow fever vaccination. The rearrangement joins TRBV5-1 to TRBJ2-1; TRBD2 is a possible D gene (5 bases). Specimen: CD8+ T cells not binding an NS4B(214-222) dextramer, sorted from PBMCs, collected around 3 weeks after the first yellow fever vaccination. The sequence was collected from a young man who received the YFV17D yellow fever vaccine. In DNA, the CDR3 is TGCGCCAGCAGCTTGTCCCCCCGGGACTACAATGAGCAGTTCTTC. This sequence encodes CASSLSPRDYNEQFF.